Described below is a single T cell receptor (beta chain) sequence and its context. The target antigen is unknown. The data were produced by immunoSEQ multiplex PCR, yet TCRdb's version contains in-frame clones alone and is incomplete. The sample shows 1,300 to 1,500 clones, roughly a quarter of them seen only once. J was trimmed by 3 bases and V by 2 bases; bases with no gene match: 0. Germline CDR1 MNHGY, CDR2 SAAAGT. This CDR3 has 13 amino acids. The data are from a study of T cells in localized non-small cell lung cancer. Regarding the study as a whole: Uninvolved nearby lung showed the greatest T cell clonality, exceeding that found in tumor. Of the top 100 tumor clones, median roughly 53 were in adjacent lung, 25 to 35 among its top 100. Multi-region tumor sequencing was not done, so intratumor heterogeneity could not be excluded.

Samples of adjacent lung lacking atypia were obtained no closer than 2 cm to the tumor margin. The specimen comprised normal lung tissue next to the tumor, sampled before any cancer treatment. The sequence was collected from a man between 40 and 69 years old with stage II squamous cell lung carcinoma. This sequence joins TRBV6-8 and TRBJ2-7; 8 bases match TRBD2. In nucleotides, the CDR3 is TGTGCCAGCAGTTACGCGGGAGGCTACGAGCAGTACTTC. Protein product: CASSYAGGYEQYF.